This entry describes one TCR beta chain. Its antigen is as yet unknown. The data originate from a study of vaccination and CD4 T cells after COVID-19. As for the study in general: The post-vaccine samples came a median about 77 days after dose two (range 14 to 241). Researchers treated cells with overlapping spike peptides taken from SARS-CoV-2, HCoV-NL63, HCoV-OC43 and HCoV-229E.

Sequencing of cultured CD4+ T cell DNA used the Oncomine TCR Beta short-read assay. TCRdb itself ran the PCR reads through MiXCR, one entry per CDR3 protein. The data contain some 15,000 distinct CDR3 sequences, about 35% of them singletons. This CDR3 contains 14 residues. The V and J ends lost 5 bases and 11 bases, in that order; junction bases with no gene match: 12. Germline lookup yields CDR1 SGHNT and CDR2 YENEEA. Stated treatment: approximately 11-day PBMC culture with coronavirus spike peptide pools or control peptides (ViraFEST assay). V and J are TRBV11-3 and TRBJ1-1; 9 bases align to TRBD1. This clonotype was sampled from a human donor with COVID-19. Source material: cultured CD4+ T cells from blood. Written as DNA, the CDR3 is TGTGCCAGCAGCCTACCTACAGGGGGCGCAAAGGCTTTCTTT. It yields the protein CASSLPTGGAKAFF.